Sequencing of this T cell receptor (beta chain) was carried out in a study of PD-1 blockade in mismatch repair-deficient tumors. At the level of the study: Patients had approximately 12 mismatch repair-deficient cancer types, all previously treated and progressing.

Mismatch repair deficiency was confirmed in all patients, by PCR or immunohistochemistry. The TCR-sequenced patients were a few responders to pembrolizumab. The table came from immunoSEQ multiplex PCR; TCRdb's copy has only in-frame clones and leaves some out. This table holds more than 40,000 clones, 65% to 85% found once. The study's findings and limits: Tumor-resident clones, often absent from pretreatment blood, expanded after pembrolizumab and then contracted.

V shed 2 bases and J shed 1 base, with 0 bases lying between them. Germline V gives CDR1 SGHDT, CDR2 YYEEEE. The CDR3 covers 11 residues. Comment on this clone: The antigen is not known.

The rearrangement joins TRBV5-6 to TRBJ2-5; D gene ambiguous. This sequence was found in an adult with mismatch repair-deficient cancer. The source material was peripheral blood, sampled about 4.5 months after starting pembrolizumab. CDR3 sequence: CASSFQETQYF. For the CDR3, the DNA is TGTGCCAGCAGCTTCCAAGAGACCCAGTACTTC. Looking up the rest from reference TRBV5-6 and TRBJ2-5 gives the full variable domain: DAGVTQSPTHLIKTRGQQVTLRCSPKSGHDTVSWYQQALGQGPQFIFQYYEEEERQRGNFPDRFSGHQFPNYSSELNVNALLLGDSALYLCASSFQETQYFGPGTRLLVL.